These 30 T cell receptor beta chains came from one sample sequenced in a study of shared clonotypes between healthy human individuals. Produced via immunoSEQ multiplex PCR; TCRdb's table is partial and in-frame only. The sample has around 99,000 clones, over 60% seen once. The sequencing input was memory CD8+ T cells sorted from blood. The subset is: CD45RO+ cells pooled with CCR7-negative TemRA cells. Receptors originate from a man aged 25 to 40 in good health.

The gene calls are TRBV9 and TRBJ2-7, with D possibly matching TRBD2 (5 bases). With 1 base removed from V and 4 bases from J, the gap between germline ends came to 15 bases. Germline CDR1 reads SGDLS; CDR2 reads YYNGEE. This CDR3 has 15 residues. The CDR3 protein is CASSVTGSAYYEQYF. The CDR3 nucleotides read TGTGCCAGCAGCGTAACGGGGAGCGCTTATTACGAGCAGTACTTC.

The table lists this clone with a few counts. The CDR3 DNA reads as TGCGCCAGCAGCTTGGGGGCAACGACAGGGAACCAAGAGACCCAGTACTTC. It yields the protein CASSLGATTGNQETQYF. The chain couples TRBV5-1 to TRBJ2-5; TRBD1 aligns across 7 bases. Germline values: CDR1 SGHRS, CDR2 YFSETQ. CDR3 length: 17 residues. Trimming cost V 0 bases and J 0 bases; bases outside gene matches: 8.

This clone was observed a single time. The CDR3 bases are TGTGCCAGCAGCCGCGGGACTAGCCGATCCAATGAGCAGTTCTTC. This gives the protein CASSRGTSRSNEQFF. The V call is TRBV7-2, the J call TRBJ2-1, with TRBD2 matching over 9 bases. From germline, CDR1 is SGHTA and CDR2 FQGNSA. J was trimmed by 6 bases and V by 5 bases; bases with no gene match: 8. The CDR3 extends over 15 amino acids.

This clone was recorded only once. The chain links TRBV4-2 to TRBJ1-1; D call uncertain. Looked up from germline, CDR1 is LGHNA and CDR2 is YNFKEQ. V gave up 3 bases and J gave up 2 bases, with 7 bases separating them. The CDR3 has 13 residues. The chain's CDR3 is CASSQDGNTEAFF. The CDR3 region has the DNA TGTGCCAGCAGCCAGGACGGAAACACTGAAGCTTTCTTT.

The sample holds many counts of this clone. The chain combines TRBV6-1 with TRBJ2-3; 12 bases are a match to TRBD1. With V trimmed by 6 bases and J by 4 bases, 5 bases remained unmatched. The length of the CDR3 is 15 residues. CDR1 and CDR2 from the germline V gene are MNHNS and SASEGT. The CDR3, as DNA: TGTGCCAGCAGCCCCGGGACAGGGGGCCCAGATACGCAGTATTTT. Its protein is CASSPGTGGPDTQYF.

The J gene is TRBJ1-1, the V gene TRBV19, with D possibly being TRBD1 (5 bases). V was trimmed by 1 base and J by 11 bases, leaving 14 bases between them. Germline lookup yields CDR1 LNHDA and CDR2 SQIVND (reference sequence). The CDR3 runs 13 residues. DNA of the CDR3: TGTGCCAGTAGTATAGGGACACCCCCGGCGGCTTTCTTT. This sequence encodes CASSIGTPPAAFF.

This clone was counted ten times or more. At the DNA level, this CDR3 is encoded by other sequences in the same sample as well. V gene TRBV10-3 combines with J gene TRBJ2-7, with 7 bases lining up with TRBD1. CDR1 is ENHRY, CDR2 SYGVKD, per germline. The CDR3 runs to 13 residues. Trimming took 11 bases from V and 3 from J; bases not matched to a gene: 10. The CDR3 protein is CAVRLRDSYEQYF. The DNA of the CDR3 is TGTGCCGTCCGATTAAGGGACAGCTACGAGCAGTACTTC.

The sample holds a few counts of this clone. J is TRBJ2-7 and V is TRBV6-6, with D unclear. Trimming removed 4 bases from V and 3 bases from J, with 16 bases in between. The CDR3 totals 15 residues. Germline assignment: CDR1 MNHNY and CDR2 SVGAGI (reference sequence). Here the CDR3 DNA reads TGTGCCAGCAGTTCCTCAGGCCGACTCTACTACGAGCAGTACTTC. This codes for CASSSSGRLYYEQYF.

This clone has a handful of counts. This chain links TRBV18 with TRBJ2-1; 14 bases are shared with TRBD2. The ends lost 0 bases at V and 9 bases at J; junction bases unmatched: 10. This CDR3 spans 18 amino acids. CDR1 is KGHSH, CDR2 LQKENI, per germline. In DNA, the CDR3 is TGTGCCAGCTCACCACCGGTGACTAGCGGGAGGGCCGCGGGTGAGCAGTTCTTC. Its translation is CASSPPVTSGRAAGEQFF.

The chain carries TRBV11-1 and TRBJ2-7; the D gene is possibly TRBD2 (5 bases). This CDR3 spans 14 amino acids. The germline V gene encodes CDR1 SGHAT and CDR2 FQDESV (reference sequence). The germline V and J ends were trimmed by 1 base and 5 bases, with 12 bases remaining between them. CDR3 sequence reads: CASSLGPSINEQYF. The CDR3 DNA reads as TGTGCCAGCAGCTTAGGCCCTAGCATTAACGAGCAGTACTTC.

The chain combines TRBV7-2 with TRBJ1-5; possibly TRBD1 for D (5 bases). V was clipped by 2 bases and J by 4 bases, with 6 bases between them. Germline CDR1 and CDR2: SGHTA and FQGNSA. This CDR3 has 13 amino acids. The CDR3 here is CASSLQGNQPQHF. The CDR3 region has the DNA TGTGCCAGCAGCTTACAGGGAAATCAGCCCCAGCATTTT.

This chain joins TRBV11-2 and TRBJ2-5, with D possibly TRBD2 on 5 matching bases. The V and J ends lost 0 bases and 3 bases respectively, with 20 bases between them. Germline values: CDR1 SGHAT, CDR2 FQNNGV. The CDR3 is 18 amino acids. The CDR3 reads CASSLDLTPTISEETQYF. For the CDR3, the DNA is TGTGCCAGCAGCTTAGATCTAACCCCGACTATAAGCGAAGAGACCCAGTACTTC.

This clone has more than one count but fewer than ten. This chain joins TRBV11-2 and TRBJ2-7; either TRBD1 or TRBD2 may supply D (5 bases each). The CDR3 sequence is 12 residues long. Trimming took 6 bases from V and 0 from J, leaving 6 bases between them. Germline values: CDR1 SGHAT, CDR2 FQNNGV. CDR3: CASRRGSYEQYF. CDR3 bases: TGTGCCAGCAGGAGGGGCTCCTACGAGCAGTACTTC.

This clone was seen only once. This chain links TRBV10-2 with TRBJ2-1, with TRBD2 identical over 9 bases. CDR1 and CDR2 from the germline V gene are WSHSY and SAAADI. This CDR3 has 16 residues. V was pared by 5 bases and J by 0 bases, with 5 bases of the junction left unmatched. The CDR3 protein is CASSPPTSGSYNEQFF. In DNA, the CDR3 is TGCGCCAGCAGTCCTCCGACTAGCGGCTCCTACAATGAGCAGTTCTTC.

The gene calls are TRBV5-8 and TRBJ1-2, with D perhaps matching TRBD1 (5 bases). Germline assignment: CDR1 SGHTS and CDR2 YDEGEE. V was shortened by 2 bases and J by 4 bases, with 9 bases between the two germline ends. CDR3 size: 13 residues. The CDR3 here is CASSFVQAYGYTF. In DNA, the CDR3 is TGTGCCAGCAGCTTCGTACAGGCCTATGGCTACACCTTC.

The rearrangement links TRBV4-1 to TRBJ1-5, with D tentatively TRBD1 (6 bases). CDR1 and CDR2 from the germline V gene are MGHRA and YSYEKL. Between the trimmed V and J ends, which lost 2 bases and 6 bases, there was a span of 14 bases. The CDR3 extends over 15 amino acids. The CDR3 loop is CASSQRLQGVQPQHF. The CDR3 region has the DNA TGCGCCAGCAGCCAACGATTACAGGGAGTTCAGCCCCAGCATTTT.

This clone was observed a single time. This sequence joins TRBV7-6 and TRBJ2-1; TRBD2 agrees at 7 bases. V was clipped by 5 bases and J by 6 bases; unmatched bases: 10. The CDR3 runs to 15 residues. Per germline, CDR1 SGHVS and CDR2 FNYEAQ. The CDR3 DNA reads TGTGCCAGCAGCCCCTTTTATGGCGGGAGCAATGAGCAGTTCTTC. This codes for CASSPFYGGSNEQFF.

The CDR3 nucleotides are TGCGCCAGCAGCTTACTATCTTGGGCCAACGTCCTGACTTTC. This gives the protein CASSLLSWANVLTF. The chain uses TRBV5-1 and TRBJ2-6; D gene ambiguous. The germline V and J ends were trimmed by 2 bases and 5 bases, with 8 bases remaining between them. Germline V gives CDR1 SGHRS, CDR2 YFSETQ. There are 14 residues in the CDR3.

The rearrangement uses TRBV20-1 and TRBJ2-7; the D gene is possibly TRBD2 (5 bases). Germline CDR1 reads DFQATT; CDR2 reads SNEGSKA (reference sequence). CDR3 length equals 11 residues. Trimming pared 3 bases from V and 5 bases from J, leaving 8 bases between. CDR3 region: CSASRRDEQYF. CDR3 bases: TGCAGTGCTAGTCGGCGGGACGAGCAGTACTTC.

This clone was recorded once. With a far larger clone one base away, a read error is the likely cause. The gene calls are TRBV28 and TRBJ1-1, with D possibly TRBD1 on 5 matching bases. CDR1 is MDHEN and CDR2 is SYDVKM in the germline V gene. Trimming left V 6 bases short and J 7 bases short, with 15 bases between. This CDR3 has 13 amino acids. In DNA, the CDR3 is TGTGCCAGCAGCCGACAGACCGGTGGTGAAGCTTTCTTT. It translates to CASSRQTGGEAFF. The whole variable domain, remainder taken from reference TRBV28 and TRBJ1-1, is DVKVTQSSRYLVKRTGEKVFLECVQDMDHENMFWYRQDPGLGLRLIYFSYDVKMKEKGDIPEGYSVSREKKERFSLILESASTNQTSMYLCASSRQTGGEAFFGQGTRLTVV.

The chain employs TRBV18 and TRBJ2-2; D gene uncertain. The CDR3 is 13 amino acids. From germline, CDR1 is KGHSH and CDR2 LQKENI. V dropped 5 bases and J dropped 2 bases, with 6 bases sitting between them. The CDR3 nucleotides are TGTGCCAGCTCAAGGGATAACACCGGGGAGCTGTTTTTT. As protein: CASSRDNTGELFF.

This clone has more than one count but fewer than ten. The V call is TRBV11-2, the J call TRBJ1-1; D is unclear. The V end was cut by 1 base, the J end by 4 bases, with 4 bases between. The CDR3 length is 12 residues. In germline, CDR1 is SGHAT, CDR2 FQNNGV. In nucleotides, the CDR3 is TGTGCCAGCAGCTTAGGCGTCACTGAAGCTTTCTTT. This sequence encodes CASSLGVTEAFF.

The DNA for the CDR3 is TGTGCCAGCAGCTTGGTGTCCGCTCTGCCCCTCACCTACGAGCAGTACTTC. It translates to CASSLVSALPLTYEQYF. The chain is built from TRBV5-8 and TRBJ2-7; D is undetermined. V lost 0 bases, J lost 2 bases, and 18 bases lay in between. This CDR3 spans 17 amino acids. Germline CDR1 and CDR2: SGHTS and YDEGEE.

The V gene is TRBV6-5, the J gene TRBJ2-3, with 8 bases identical to TRBD2. This CDR3 comprises 15 residues. Germline CDR1 is MNHEY and CDR2 is SVGAGI. The V and J ends lost 0 bases and 1 base, in that order; junction bases with no gene match: 0. This CDR3 reads CASSYSREGTDTQYF. CDR3 DNA sequence: TGTGCCAGCAGTTACTCGCGGGAGGGCACAGATACGCAGTATTTT.

This clone was recorded a few times. The V call is TRBV2, the J call TRBJ1-2; possibly TRBD1 for D (6 bases). Trimming pared 7 bases from V and 4 bases from J, leaving 10 bases between. This CDR3 has 12 amino acids. Looked up from germline, CDR1 is SNHLY and CDR2 is FYNNEI. The CDR3 coding sequence is TGTGCCAGCACCGAGGACAGCTATGGCTACACCTTC. Translated, it gives CASTEDSYGYTF.

The rearrangement uses TRBV6-1 and TRBJ1-2; 7 nucleotides align to TRBD1. V dropped 7 bases and J dropped 4; count of bases not matched to a gene: 6. The CDR3 length is 13 residues. In germline, CDR1 is MNHNS, CDR2 SASEGT. The CDR3 loop is CASKQTGLYGYTF. CDR3 DNA: TGTGCCAGCAAACAGACAGGGCTCTATGGCTACACCTTC.

The chain carries TRBV7-9 and TRBJ2-1, with 11 bases matching TRBD2. The length of the CDR3 is 17 residues. V trimming: 5 bases; J trimming: 1 base; junction bases outside the gene matches: 7. CDR1 is SEHNR and CDR2 is FQNEAQ in the germline V gene (reference sequence). The CDR3 loop reads CASSRGTSGGSYNEQFF. DNA for the CDR3: TGTGCCAGCAGCCGGGGCACTAGCGGGGGATCCTACAATGAGCAGTTCTTC.

The chain is built from TRBV4-2 and TRBJ2-7, with TRBD2 matching 8 bases. This CDR3 has 15 amino acids. V trimming: 1 base; J trimming: 0 bases; junction bases outside the gene matches: 2. From germline, CDR1 is LGHNA and CDR2 YNFKEQ. CDR3 sequence (DNA): TGTGCCAGCAGCCAAGGACTAGCGAGCTCCTACGAGCAGTACTTC. Its translation: CASSQGLASSYEQYF.

The chain couples TRBV7-3 to TRBJ2-3; no clear D. Germline assignment: CDR1 SGHTA and CDR2 FQGTGA. V lost 4 bases to trimming and J lost 4 bases, with 9 bases between them. The CDR3 is 13 residues long. The CDR3 loop reads CASSSSRSDTQYF. Written as DNA, the CDR3 is TGTGCCAGCAGCTCGAGTCGTTCAGATACGCAGTATTTT.

The rearrangement links TRBV7-9 to TRBJ2-3; D perhaps matches TRBD2 (6 bases). Trimming stripped 7 bases from V and 1 base from J, with 18 bases between. Germline V gene data show CDR1 as SEHNR and CDR2 as FQNEAQ (reference sequence). There are 16 residues in the CDR3. CDR3 bases: TGTGCCAGCACCAATATTCGGGAGTACGGCACAGATACGCAGTATTTT. This codes for CASTNIREYGTDTQYF.